Listed here is a single T cell receptor beta chain. What it binds is not known. This sample was taken from a study of shared clonotypes between healthy human individuals. General study results and limits: The naive CD4 repertoires of a few donors were compared, and approximately 5.3% of clonotypes were shared.

Terminally differentiated effector memory CD45RA+ cells were excluded by CCR7 positive selection of CD45RO-negative cells. Running of the assay took place at deep level. Original processing methods: Without quality scores, immunoSEQ junctional reads could not be filtered like full-length reads. Assay used: immunoSEQ multiplex PCR; TCRdb lists only in-frame clones, some missing. The V and J calls and the clone size are those of that table, but D and trimming were determined from the DNA. Of some 740,000 clones listed, nearly 95% are singletons. This sequence originates from a man aged 25-40 years in good health. Sequencing was performed on naive CD8+ T cells sorted from blood.

The CDR3 protein is CASSLARDNQPQHF. The CDR3 DNA reads as TGTGCCAGCAGCTTAGCCCGGGACAATCAGCCCCAGCATTTT. V and J are TRBV7-8 and TRBJ1-5; D not resolved. Germline V gene sequence: CDR1 SGHVS, CDR2 FQNEAQ. Trimming took 0 bases from V and 3 from J, leaving 6 bases between them. The CDR3 covers 14 residues.